This passage covers 23 T cell receptor beta chains from one sample sequenced in a study of blood T cells in healthy people across ages. PCR was performed a second time for roughly 7 to 12 cycles using a sample-barcoded 5' primer and a J-beta primer mix. TCRdb reprocessed the 5' RACE reads via MiXCR and lists one record per CDR3 protein. The profile shows some 1,500,000 distinct CDR3 sequences, 35% to 45% of them singletons. Sequences were obtained from blood. The source is a woman aged 18-29 years in good health.

V and J are TRBV5-1 and TRBJ2-5, with D possibly matching TRBD2 (6 bases). Deletions cut 2 bases from V and 5 bases from J, with 16 bases between. This CDR3 comprises 15 residues. CDR1 SGHRS and CDR2 YFSETQ come from the germline V gene. CDR3 protein: CASSFSDGGEETQYF. Written as DNA, the CDR3 is TGCGCCAGCAGCTTCTCGGACGGAGGGGAGGAGACCCAGTACTTC. Together with reference TRBV5-1 and TRBJ2-5, the CDR3 gives the full variable domain: KAGVTQTPRYLIKTRGQQVTLSCSPISGHRSVSWYQQTPGQGLQFLFEYFSETQRNKGNFPGRFSGRQFSNSRSEMNVSTLELGDSALYLCASSFSDGGEETQYFGPGTRLLVL.

The chain recombines TRBV28 with TRBJ2-3; D may match TRBD1 or TRBD2 (6 bases each). Germline V gene lookup returns CDR1 MDHEN and CDR2 SYDVKM. This CDR3 is built from 14 residues. Trimming left V 7 bases short and J 4 bases short, with 15 bases between. CDR3 loop: CASNIGGGADTQYF. The CDR3 DNA reads TGTGCCAGCAATATCGGAGGGGGAGCAGATACGCAGTATTTT.

The gene calls are TRBV4-3 and TRBJ2-7, with TRBD2 matching 10 bases. The J call is uncertain, as TRBJ2-4 better fits the DNA end. The germline gives CDR1 LGHNA, CDR2 YSLEER. CDR3 length: 15 amino acids. CDR3 in DNA: TGCGCCAGCAGCCACAATAGCGGGGGGTCGAGCATTCAGTACTTC. It codes for CASSHNSGGSSIQYF.

The chain couples TRBV4-2 to TRBJ1-2; a weak D match, TRBD1 (5 bases). The CDR3 covers 13 residues. V was cut by 6 bases and J by 4 bases, with 12 bases left in between. The germline V gene encodes CDR1 LGHNA and CDR2 YNFKEQ. This chain's CDR3 is CASRRIGGYGYTF. In nucleotides, the CDR3 is TGTGCCAGCAGACGAATCGGGGGCTATGGCTACACCTTC.

This clonotype came up a few times. The J gene is TRBJ2-1, the V gene TRBV4-2; possible D gene TRBD2, 5 bases. The CDR3 loop spans 16 amino acids. Germline-derived CDR1 and CDR2 are LGHNA and YNFKEQ. The germline V and J ends were trimmed by 4 bases and 1 base, with 14 bases remaining between them. The CDR3 region has the DNA TGTGCCAGCAGCCCCCGGGGAAGTCGGTCCTACAATGAGCAGTTCTTC. This sequence encodes CASSPRGSRSYNEQFF.

This clonotype turned up a few times. The chain uses TRBV12-3 or TRBV12-4 and TRBJ2-2; D is perhaps TRBD1 (6 bases). Trimming took off 10 bases at V and 4 bases at J, with 19 bases between the two ends. This CDR3 region has 15 residues. CDR3 in amino acids: CATKNRVTSTGELFF. CDR3 sequence (DNA): TGTGCCACCAAAAACAGGGTTACGAGCACCGGGGAGCTGTTTTTT.

The gene calls are TRBV7-6 and TRBJ2-1; perhaps TRBD1 as D (6 bases). This CDR3 is built from 16 residues. Germline loops: CDR1 SGHVS, CDR2 FNYEAQ. The ends were cut back, 6 bases at V and 8 bases at J, with 23 bases in the middle. The CDR3 coding sequence is TGTGCCAGCAGTCCAATCGGGACACCGACCCAGGATGAGCAGTTCTTC. Its protein is CASSPIGTPTQDEQFF.

This clonotype was recorded a few times. The V and J genes are TRBV6-2 or TRBV6-3 and TRBJ1-5; D is ambiguous. This CDR3 comprises 13 residues. CDR1 is MNHEY, CDR2 SVGEGT, per germline. Trimming left V 2 bases short and J 6 bases short, with 8 bases between. The CDR3 bases are TGTGCCAGCAGTTACCTTAGAGGTCAGCCCCAGCATTTT. Its protein product is CASSYLRGQPQHF.

The V and J genes are TRBV20-1 and TRBJ1-2; tentatively, D is TRBD1 (6 bases). The germline V and J ends were trimmed by 5 bases and 11 bases, with 12 bases remaining between them. Germline V gene data show CDR1 as DFQATT and CDR2 as SNEGSKA (reference sequence). This CDR3 is 10 amino acids long. Here the CDR3 reads CSAYRVEYTF. In DNA form, the CDR3 reads TGCAGTGCTTACAGGGTGGAGTACACCTTC.

The sample holds a few counts of this clonotype. CDR3 sequence reads: CASSYPTSPEGYTF. For the CDR3, the DNA is TGTGCCAGCAGTTACCCGACGTCTCCTGAGGGCTACACCTTC. The V gene is TRBV6-2 or TRBV6-3, the J gene TRBJ1-2; D ambiguous. CDR3 size: 14 residues. V was cut by 2 bases and J by 8 bases, with 15 bases left in between. Germline V CDR1 and CDR2: MNHEY, SVGEGT.

This clonotype appeared a few times. J is TRBJ2-7 and V is TRBV10-2; a possible D gene is TRBD2 (5 bases). The CDR3 is made up of 14 amino acids. Germline CDR1 is WSHSY and CDR2 is SAAADI. V lost 3 bases and J lost 1, with 10 bases in between. CDR3 sequence (DNA): TGCGCCAGCAGTGATGGGGAGCGATCCTACGAGCAGTACTTC. It translates to CASSDGERSYEQYF.

This clonotype turned up a few times. The chain links TRBV12-3 or TRBV12-4 to TRBJ1-2, with 8 bases matching TRBD1. V shed 5 bases and J 1 base; nucleotides not matched to a gene: 3. This CDR3 has 14 amino acids. CDR3 in DNA: TGTGCCAGCAGTGCGGACAGGGTTAACTATGGCTACACCTTC. Its translation: CASSADRVNYGYTF.

V is TRBV7-2 and J is TRBJ2-4; a weak D match, TRBD2 (7 bases). V was cut by 8 bases and J by 0 bases, with 17 bases left in between. The CDR3 loop spans 16 amino acids. Germline V gene data show CDR1 as SGHTA and CDR2 as FQGNSA. The CDR3 DNA reads TGTGCCAGCGGCTCCATGGGGGGGCTAGCCAAAAACATTCAGTACTTC. It translates to CASGSMGGLAKNIQYF.

The rearrangement joins TRBV20-1 to TRBJ1-2, with 9 bases that match TRBD1. Germline values: CDR1 DFQATT, CDR2 SNEGSKA (reference sequence). J was trimmed by 1 base and V by 5 bases; bases with no gene match: 23. There are 20 residues in the CDR3. The chain's CDR3 is CSALTLPGQGVNIINYGYTF. Written as DNA, the CDR3 is TGCAGTGCTTTAACCCTCCCGGGACAGGGAGTAAATATTATTAACTATGGCTACACCTTC.

The rearrangement uses TRBV14 and TRBJ2-5; D perhaps matches TRBD1 (5 bases). The DNA end favors TRBJ2-7, so the J call may be wrong. The CDR3 has 15 residues. Looked up from germline, CDR1 is SGHDN and CDR2 is FVKESK. The CDR3 protein is CASSQDGARAYEQYF. In DNA form, the CDR3 reads TGTGCCAGCAGCCAAGATGGGGCACGGGCCTACGAGCAGTACTTC.

This chain joins TRBV4-1 and TRBJ2-3; 16 bases fit TRBD2. V gave up 3 bases and J gave up 1 base; unmatched junction bases: 10. This CDR3 comprises 20 residues. Germline V lookup: CDR1 MGHRA, CDR2 YSYEKL. CDR3 nucleotides: TGCGCCAGCAGCCATCCGGGACTAGCGGGGGGGCAGAGGCGCACAGATACGCAGTATTTT. It is translated as CASSHPGLAGGQRRTDTQYF.

The gene calls are TRBV6-5 and TRBJ2-3; 9 bases align to TRBD2. Per germline, CDR1 MNHEY and CDR2 SVGAGI. V was pared by 3 bases and J by 6 bases, with 10 bases of the junction left unmatched. The CDR3 contains 16 residues. The CDR3 reads CASSYGIAGVYDTQYF. As DNA, the CDR3 is TGTGCCAGCAGTTATGGGATAGCGGGAGTTTATGATACGCAGTATTTT.

V is TRBV14 and J is TRBJ2-3; D may be TRBD2 (5 bases). Germline loops: CDR1 SGHDN, CDR2 FVKESK. Trimming shortened V by 1 base and J by 12 bases, and 11 bases separated the two germline ends. This CDR3 is 12 amino acids long. CDR3 DNA sequence: TGTGCCAGCAGCCAAGCTAGCCAGACCCAGTATTTT. It specifies CASSQASQTQYF. Looking up the rest from reference TRBV14 and TRBJ2-3 gives the full variable domain: EAGVTQFPSHSVIEKGQTVTLRCDPISGHDNLYWYRRVMGKEIKFLLHFVKESKQDESGMPNNRFLAERTGGTYSTLKVQPAELEDSGVYFCASSQASQTQYFGPGTRLTVL.

This clonotype was seen only a few times. The chain links TRBV24-1 to TRBJ2-5; TRBD1 is a possible D gene (6 bases). The CDR3 is 14 amino acids. V lost 7 bases and J 5 bases, leaving 16 bases between the germline ends. The germline V gene has CDR1 KGHDR and CDR2 SFDVKD. CDR3 amino acids: CATRSETGGETQYF. The CDR3 DNA is TGTGCCACCAGATCCGAGACAGGCGGGGAGACCCAGTACTTC.

The rearrangement joins TRBV7-9 to TRBJ2-1, with 10 bases aligning to TRBD2. Germline values: CDR1 SEHNR, CDR2 FQNEAQ (reference sequence). Unmatched junction bases numbered 5, after V lost 8 bases and J lost 7 bases. This CDR3 is built from 13 residues. For the CDR3, the DNA is TGTGCCAGCGTCGGGACTAGCGAGAATGAGCAGTTCTTC. This encodes CASVGTSENEQFF.

The chain recombines TRBV10-3 with TRBJ2-5, with D possibly being TRBD2 (6 bases). The J call is doubtful: the DNA matches TRBJ2-7 better. CDR1 is ENHRY and CDR2 is SYGVKD in the germline V gene. CDR3 length: 15 amino acids. The CDR3 bases are TGTGCCATCAGTGAGGTGCCGGGACTCAACTACGAGCAGTACTTC. Its translation: CAISEVPGLNYEQYF.

This clonotype was counted a few times. The V call is TRBV6-2 or TRBV6-3, the J call TRBJ2-1, with TRBD1 matching 7 bases. The ends lost 7 bases at V and 3 bases at J; junction bases unmatched: 6. This CDR3 contains 14 residues. Germline V gene sequence: CDR1 MNHEY, CDR2 SVGEGT. Written as DNA, the CDR3 is TGTGCCAGCAACACCCGGGACAGCTACAATGAGCAGTTCTTC. It is translated as CASNTRDSYNEQFF.

This clonotype turned up a few times. The chain joins TRBV3-1 to TRBJ1-1; D gene uncertain. Germline V gene sequence: CDR1 LGHDT, CDR2 YNNKEL (reference sequence). The CDR3 covers 14 residues. With 3 bases removed from V and 1 base from J, the gap between germline ends came to 9 bases. CDR3 coding DNA: TGTGCCAGCAGCCAGGTACCGGGGAACACTGAAGCTTTCTTT. Its protein product is CASSQVPGNTEAFF.